A selection of T cell receptor beta chains follows, all from one sample in a study of Ad26.COV2.S vaccination and SARS-CoV-2 variants. Measured with immunoSEQ multiplex PCR; TCRdb has only the in-frame clones, and not every one. Of about 350,000 clones listed, more than 75% were seen once; the top ten hold about 3.5%. This sample comprised peripheral blood, obtained in a trial of Ad26.COV2.S vaccine versus placebo. The receptors were gathered from a person aged 18-60 years who received the Ad26.COV2.S COVID-19 vaccine or a placebo. Each CDR3 is given with its conserved first and last residue. The order of the fields is CDR3 DNA, CDR3 protein, J gene, CDR3 length, D gene, V gene, clone size. The D gene is left open where the match is weak. Size tells how often a clone was seen (once, few, many) or the class of an expanded clone, and some rows leave it out.

DNA: TGCGCCAGCAGCTTGGTGCCAGGGGGCGTGAGAAACATTCAGTACTTC; CDR3: CASSLVPGGVRNIQYF; J: TRBJ2-4; length: 16; D: TRBD1; V: TRBV5-1; size: .
DNA: TGCGCCAGCAGCCTTGCCAGGGGGCCCTCCAAAGGCTACACCTTC; CDR3: CASSLARGPSKGYTF; J: TRBJ1-2; length: 15; D: TRBD1; V: TRBV4-3; size: few
DNA: TGTGCCAGCAGTGTGGGCACTGAAGCTTTCTTT; CDR3: CASSVGTEAFF; J: TRBJ1-1; length: 11; D: .; V: TRBV2; size: .
DNA: TGTGCCAGCAGTTATAGACGCGATGAGCAGTTCTTC; CDR3: CASSYRRDEQFF; J: TRBJ2-1; length: 12; D: .; V: TRBV6-2/TRBV6-3; size: .
DNA: TGTGCCAGCAGGACCACGGGGGGGCGTAGTGAAGCTTTCTTT; CDR3: CASRTTGGRSEAFF; J: TRBJ1-1; length: 14; D: .; V: TRBV6-5; size: .
DNA: TGTGCCAGCCAACCGCAGAGGAACGAGCAGTACTTC; CDR3: CASQPQRNEQYF; J: TRBJ2-7; length: 12; D: .; V: TRBV16; size: .
DNA: TGTGCCAGCAGCTTGGGATCCGGCTCTGGAAACACCATATATTTT; CDR3: CASSLGSGSGNTIYF; J: TRBJ1-3; length: 15; D: .; V: TRBV7-7; size: .
DNA: TGTGCCTGGAGGTACGGGAGATCTTACGGAGAGACCCAGTACTTC; CDR3: CAWRYGRSYGETQYF; J: TRBJ2-5; length: 15; D: .; V: TRBV30; size: .
DNA: TGTGCCAGCAGTGAATATGGAGGTCTGCCTAGTTCTAACTATGGCTACACCTTC; CDR3: CASSEYGGLPSSNYGYTF; J: TRBJ1-2; length: 18; D: .; V: TRBV2; size: .
DNA: TGTGCCAGCAGCTTAGCGGGAGGGCCCTACAATGAGCAGTTCTTC; CDR3: CASSLAGGPYNEQFF; J: TRBJ2-1; length: 15; D: TRBD2; V: TRBV11-2; size: .
DNA: TGTGCCAGCAGTTTTTTCGCAGGGACAGATACGCAGTATTTT; CDR3: CASSFFAGTDTQYF; J: TRBJ2-3; length: 14; D: .; V: TRBV27; size: many
DNA: TGTGCCAGCTCCGTGGCGGGAACTAATGAAAAACTGTTTTTT; CDR3: CASSVAGTNEKLFF; J: TRBJ1-4; length: 14; D: .; V: TRBV2; size: .
DNA: TGTGCTAGTGGCCCTCAGACAGCTAACTATGGCTACACCTTC; CDR3: CASGPQTANYGYTF; J: TRBJ1-2; length: 14; D: .; V: TRBV12-5; size: .
DNA: TGTGCCAGCGGGGGAAGCGGGACTCTCTACGAGCAGTACTTC; CDR3: CASGGSGTLYEQYF; J: TRBJ2-7; length: 14; D: TRBD2; V: TRBV18; size: .
DNA: TGCGCCAGCAGCCTTCAGACTGACACCGGGGAGCTGTTTTTT; CDR3: CASSLQTDTGELFF; J: TRBJ2-2; length: 14; D: .; V: TRBV5-1; size: .
DNA: TGTGCCAGCAGTCCGGCAGGGGGCCCCGGGGAGCTGTTTTTT; CDR3: CASSPAGGPGELFF; J: TRBJ2-2; length: 14; D: TRBD1; V: TRBV6-5; size: .
DNA: TGTGCCAGCAGCTTAAGGACAGGGCCCTACGAGCAGTACTTC; CDR3: CASSLRTGPYEQYF; J: TRBJ2-7; length: 14; D: TRBD1; V: TRBV7-6; size: few
DNA: TGTGCCAGCAGTCCCTCATTCATACACAGGGGGCTCACCGGGGAGCTGTTTTTT; CDR3: CASSPSFIHRGLTGELFF; J: TRBJ2-2; length: 18; D: TRBD1; V: TRBV27; size: .
DNA: TGTGCCAGCAGCTTAGAGCGGGAGATCGGCACCGGGGAGCTGTTTTTT; CDR3: CASSLEREIGTGELFF; J: TRBJ2-2; length: 16; D: TRBD2; V: TRBV13; size: .
DNA: TGCGCCAGCAGCCCGTTACAGCGCATGAACACTGAAGCTTTCTTT; CDR3: CASSPLQRMNTEAFF; J: TRBJ1-1; length: 15; D: .; V: TRBV5-1; size: .
DNA: TGTGCCAGCAGCACACCGGAAGAGGGACAGATCTACGAGCAGTACTTC; CDR3: CASSTPEEGQIYEQYF; J: TRBJ2-7; length: 16; D: .; V: TRBV21-1; size: many
DNA: TGTGCCAGCAGCGAGGGACAGGGGGCATACTATGGCTACACCTTC; CDR3: CASSEGQGAYYGYTF; J: TRBJ1-2; length: 15; D: TRBD1; V: TRBV5-4; size: .
DNA: TGTGCCTGGAGTGTAATTTTCTCACCGGACAGGTCATTCTATGGCTACACCTTC; CDR3: CAWSVIFSPDRSFYGYTF; J: TRBJ1-2; length: 18; D: TRBD1; V: TRBV30; size: .
DNA: TGTGCCAGCAGCTTAGCCCACACCTACGAGCAGTACTTC; CDR3: CASSLAHTYEQYF; J: TRBJ2-7; length: 13; D: .; V: TRBV7-9; size: .
DNA: TGCGCCAGCAGTCCTCCGGGACTAGCGGGAGATTTGGATGAGCAGTTCTTC; CDR3: CASSPPGLAGDLDEQFF; J: TRBJ2-1; length: 17; D: TRBD2; V: TRBV23-1; size: .
DNA: TGTGCTAGTGGTTTTGGAGGCAATCAGCCCCAGCATTTT; CDR3: CASGFGGNQPQHF; J: TRBJ1-5; length: 13; D: .; V: TRBV12-5; size: .